This T cell receptor (beta chain) was sequenced for a study of T cells in Graves' hyperthyroidism and ophthalmopathy. Findings and caveats of the study: Appearing also in blood were most of the thyroid clonotypes expanded above 0.001.

This clonotype was seen only a few times. Its target is not known. The authors deemed Graves' hyperthyroidism stable absent ophthalmopathy progression within 18 months. From more than 8 ml of fresh peripheral blood, PBMCs were isolated. There were TCR beta CDR3 regions amplified from RNA transcripts. When the TCR CDR3 underwent first-round RT-PCR, the HTBI primer set was used. TCRdb redid the calling of the multiplex PCR reads with MiXCR, one entry per CDR3 protein. The sample lists 300,000 to 450,000 distinct CDR3 sequences; about 15% were seen once. CDR1 and CDR2 from the germline V gene are MNHEY and SVGEGT. V lost 6 bases, J lost 5 bases, and 10 bases lay in between. The CDR3 consists of 13 residues.

This chain links TRBV6-2 or TRBV6-3 with TRBJ2-2; D is uncertain. This clonotype was sampled from a woman in her twenties or thirties with Graves' hyperthyroidism. Sequencing used blood. CDR3 DNA sequence: TGTGCCAGCAGAGTTACTCGAACCGGGGAGCTGTTTTTT. This translates into CASRVTRTGELFF.